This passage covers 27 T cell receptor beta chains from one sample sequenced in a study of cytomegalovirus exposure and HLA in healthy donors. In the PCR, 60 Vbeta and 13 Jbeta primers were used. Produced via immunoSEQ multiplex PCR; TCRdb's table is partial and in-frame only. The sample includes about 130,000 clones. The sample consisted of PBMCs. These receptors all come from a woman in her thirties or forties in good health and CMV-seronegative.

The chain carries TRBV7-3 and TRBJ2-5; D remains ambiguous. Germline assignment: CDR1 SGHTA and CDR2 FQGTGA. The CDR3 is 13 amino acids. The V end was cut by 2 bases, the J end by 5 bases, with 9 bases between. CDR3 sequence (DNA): TGTGCCAGCAGCTTAGTGTTCAGGGAGACCCAGTACTTC. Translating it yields CASSLVFRETQYF.

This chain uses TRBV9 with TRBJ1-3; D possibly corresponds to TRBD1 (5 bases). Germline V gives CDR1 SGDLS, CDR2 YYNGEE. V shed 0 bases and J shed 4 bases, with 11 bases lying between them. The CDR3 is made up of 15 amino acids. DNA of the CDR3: TGTGCCAGCAGCGTAGGACAGCTCCCGGGAAACACCATATATTTT. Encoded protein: CASSVGQLPGNTIYF.

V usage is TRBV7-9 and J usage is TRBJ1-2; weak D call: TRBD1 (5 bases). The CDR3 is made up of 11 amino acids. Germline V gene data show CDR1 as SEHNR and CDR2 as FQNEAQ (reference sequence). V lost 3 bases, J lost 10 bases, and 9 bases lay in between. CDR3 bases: TGTGCCAGCAGCTTCCGGGGGGACTACACCTTC. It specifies CASSFRGDYTF.

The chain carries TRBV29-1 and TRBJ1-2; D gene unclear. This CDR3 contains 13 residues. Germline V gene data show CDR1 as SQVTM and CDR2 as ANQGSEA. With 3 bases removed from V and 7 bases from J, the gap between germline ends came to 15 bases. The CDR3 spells CSVEKGSASGYTF. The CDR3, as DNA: TGCAGCGTTGAGAAGGGTAGCGCTAGTGGCTACACCTTC.

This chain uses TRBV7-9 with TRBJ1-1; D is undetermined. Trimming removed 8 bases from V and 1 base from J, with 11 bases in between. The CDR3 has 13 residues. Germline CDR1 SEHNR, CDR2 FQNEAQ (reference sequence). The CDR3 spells CASRSQQNTEAFF. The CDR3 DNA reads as TGTGCCAGCCGTAGCCAGCAGAACACTGAAGCTTTCTTT.

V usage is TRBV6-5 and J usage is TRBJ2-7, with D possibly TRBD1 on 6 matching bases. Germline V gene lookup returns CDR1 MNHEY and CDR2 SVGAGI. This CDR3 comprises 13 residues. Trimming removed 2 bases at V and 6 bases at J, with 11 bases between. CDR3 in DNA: TGTGCCAGCAGTTACCCGACAGGCACCGAGCAGTACTTC. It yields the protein CASSYPTGTEQYF.

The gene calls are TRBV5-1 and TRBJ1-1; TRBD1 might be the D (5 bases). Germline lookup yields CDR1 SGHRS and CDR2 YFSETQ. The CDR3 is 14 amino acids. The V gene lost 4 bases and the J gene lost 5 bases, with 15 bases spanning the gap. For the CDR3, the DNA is TGCGCCAGCAGCCCAGTCTCCAGGGTTACTGAAGCTTTCTTT. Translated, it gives CASSPVSRVTEAFF.

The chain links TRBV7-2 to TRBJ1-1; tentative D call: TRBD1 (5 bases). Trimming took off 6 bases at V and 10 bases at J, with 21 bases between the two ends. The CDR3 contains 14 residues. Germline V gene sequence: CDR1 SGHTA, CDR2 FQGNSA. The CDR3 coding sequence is TGTGCCAGCAGTGATACTTCCGGGGCGCGGGGAGCTTTCTTT. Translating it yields CASSDTSGARGAFF.

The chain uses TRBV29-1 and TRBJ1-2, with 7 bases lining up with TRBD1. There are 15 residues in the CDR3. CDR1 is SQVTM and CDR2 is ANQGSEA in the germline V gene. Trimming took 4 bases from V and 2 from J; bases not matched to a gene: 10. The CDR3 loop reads CSVVNSKGANYGYTF. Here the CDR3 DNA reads TGCAGCGTTGTTAATTCGAAGGGGGCAAACTATGGCTACACCTTC.

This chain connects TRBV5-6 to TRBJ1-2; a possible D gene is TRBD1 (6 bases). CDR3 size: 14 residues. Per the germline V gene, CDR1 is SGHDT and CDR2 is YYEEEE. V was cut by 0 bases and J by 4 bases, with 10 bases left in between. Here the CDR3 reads CASSLGTASYGYTF. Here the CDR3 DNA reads TGTGCCAGCAGCTTGGGGACAGCCTCCTATGGCTACACCTTC. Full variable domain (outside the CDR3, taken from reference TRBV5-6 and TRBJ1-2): DAGVTQSPTHLIKTRGQQVTLRCSPKSGHDTVSWYQQALGQGPQFIFQYYEEEERQRGNFPDRFSGHQFPNYSSELNVNALLLGDSALYLCASSLGTASYGYTFGSGTRLTVV.

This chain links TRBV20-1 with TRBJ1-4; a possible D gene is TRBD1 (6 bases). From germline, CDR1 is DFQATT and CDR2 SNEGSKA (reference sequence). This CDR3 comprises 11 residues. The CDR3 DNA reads TGCAGCGGGACAAGTAATGAAAAACTGTTTTTT. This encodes CSGTSNEKLFF.

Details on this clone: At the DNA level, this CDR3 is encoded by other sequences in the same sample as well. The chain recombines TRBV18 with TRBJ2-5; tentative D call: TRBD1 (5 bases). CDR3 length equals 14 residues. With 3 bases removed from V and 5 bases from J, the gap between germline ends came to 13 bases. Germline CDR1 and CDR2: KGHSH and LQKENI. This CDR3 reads CASSPPSGSETQYF. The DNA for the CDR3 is TGTGCCAGCTCACCGCCATCAGGGTCCGAGACCCAGTACTTC.

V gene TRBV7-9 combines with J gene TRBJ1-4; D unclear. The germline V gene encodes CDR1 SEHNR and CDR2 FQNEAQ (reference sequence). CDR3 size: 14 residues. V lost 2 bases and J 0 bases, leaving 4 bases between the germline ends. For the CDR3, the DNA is TGTGCCAGCAGCTTACGGGCAACTAATGAAAAACTGTTTTTT. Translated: CASSLRATNEKLFF.

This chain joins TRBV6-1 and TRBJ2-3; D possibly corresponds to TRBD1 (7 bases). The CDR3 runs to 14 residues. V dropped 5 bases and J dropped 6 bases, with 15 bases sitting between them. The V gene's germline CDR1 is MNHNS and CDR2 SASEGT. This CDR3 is CASSLGAGGDTQYF. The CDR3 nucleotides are TGTGCCAGCAGTCTAGGGGCAGGGGGGGATACGCAGTATTTT.

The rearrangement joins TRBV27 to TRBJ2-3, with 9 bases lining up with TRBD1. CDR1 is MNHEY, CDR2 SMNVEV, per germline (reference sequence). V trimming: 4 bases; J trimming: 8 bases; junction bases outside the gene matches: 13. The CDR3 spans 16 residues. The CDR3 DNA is TGTGCCAGCAGTTCCTTGGGACAGGGCCTGCGGGCTACGCAGTATTTT. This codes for CASSSLGQGLRATQYF.

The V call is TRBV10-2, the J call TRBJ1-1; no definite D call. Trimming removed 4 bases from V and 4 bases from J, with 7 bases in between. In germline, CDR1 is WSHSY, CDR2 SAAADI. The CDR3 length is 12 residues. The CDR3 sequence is CASSVTGTEAFF. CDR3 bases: TGCGCCAGCAGTGTGACTGGCACTGAAGCTTTCTTT.

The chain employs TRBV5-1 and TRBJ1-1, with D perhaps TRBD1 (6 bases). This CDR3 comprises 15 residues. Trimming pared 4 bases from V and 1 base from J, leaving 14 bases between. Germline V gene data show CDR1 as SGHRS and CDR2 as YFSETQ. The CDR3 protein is CASSLPGGTNTEAFF. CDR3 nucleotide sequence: TGCGCCAGCAGCCTCCCGGGGGGCACGAACACTGAAGCTTTCTTT.

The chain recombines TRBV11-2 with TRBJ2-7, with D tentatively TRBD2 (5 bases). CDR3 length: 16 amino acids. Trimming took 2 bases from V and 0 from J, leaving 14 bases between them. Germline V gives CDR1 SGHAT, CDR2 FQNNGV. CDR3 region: CASSLTSGGSSYEQYF. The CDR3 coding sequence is TGTGCCAGCAGCTTAACGAGCGGAGGTAGCTCCTACGAGCAGTACTTC.

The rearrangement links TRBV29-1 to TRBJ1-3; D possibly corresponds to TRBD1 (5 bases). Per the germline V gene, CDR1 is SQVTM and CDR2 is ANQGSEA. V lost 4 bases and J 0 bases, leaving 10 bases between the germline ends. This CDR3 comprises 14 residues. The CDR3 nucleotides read TGCAGCGTTGCTGGACAACTCTCTGGAAACACCATATATTTT. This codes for CSVAGQLSGNTIYF.

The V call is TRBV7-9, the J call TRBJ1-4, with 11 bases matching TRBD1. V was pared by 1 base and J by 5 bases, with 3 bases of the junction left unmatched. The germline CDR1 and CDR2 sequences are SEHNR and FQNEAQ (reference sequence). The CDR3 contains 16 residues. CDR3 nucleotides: TGTGCCAGCAGCTTAGTCGGGACAGGGGGGAATGAAAAACTGTTTTTT. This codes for CASSLVGTGGNEKLFF.

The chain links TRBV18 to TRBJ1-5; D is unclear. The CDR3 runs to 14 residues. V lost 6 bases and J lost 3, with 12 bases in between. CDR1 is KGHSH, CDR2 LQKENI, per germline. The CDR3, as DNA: TGTGCCAGCTCCCCCGACAACTTCAATCAGCCCCAGCATTTT. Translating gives CASSPDNFNQPQHF.

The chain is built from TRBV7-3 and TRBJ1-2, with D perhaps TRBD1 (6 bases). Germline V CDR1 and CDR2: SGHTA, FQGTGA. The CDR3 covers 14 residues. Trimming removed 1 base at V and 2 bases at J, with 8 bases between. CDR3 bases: TGTGCCAGCAGCTTAAACGACAGGAACTATGGCTACACCTTC. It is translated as CASSLNDRNYGYTF.

The CDR3 protein is CASSSSGQDHTDTQYF. The DNA for the CDR3 is TGTGCCAGCAGTTCATCCGGACAGGACCACACAGATACGCAGTATTTT. The chain joins TRBV28 to TRBJ2-3; 7 nucleotides match TRBD1. CDR3 size: 16 residues. V was clipped by 4 bases and J by 2 bases; unmatched bases: 9. Per germline, CDR1 MDHEN and CDR2 SYDVKM.

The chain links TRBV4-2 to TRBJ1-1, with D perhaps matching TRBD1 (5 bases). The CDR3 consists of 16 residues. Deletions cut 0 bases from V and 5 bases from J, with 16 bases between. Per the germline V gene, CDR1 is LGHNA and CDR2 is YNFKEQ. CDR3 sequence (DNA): TGTGCCAGCAGCCAAGATGTTGGGGGGTCCGGAACTGAAGCTTTCTTT. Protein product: CASSQDVGGSGTEAFF.

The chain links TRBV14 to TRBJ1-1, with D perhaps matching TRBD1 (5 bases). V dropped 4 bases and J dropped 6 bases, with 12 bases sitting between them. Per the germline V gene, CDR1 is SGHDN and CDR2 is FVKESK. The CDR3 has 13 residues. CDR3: CASSPGGVAEAFF. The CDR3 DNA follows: TGTGCCAGCAGCCCCGGGGGGGTCGCTGAAGCTTTCTTT.

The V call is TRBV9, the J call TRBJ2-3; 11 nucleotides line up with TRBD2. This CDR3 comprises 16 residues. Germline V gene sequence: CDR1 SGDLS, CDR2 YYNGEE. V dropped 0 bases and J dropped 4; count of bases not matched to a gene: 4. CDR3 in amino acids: CASSVASSGGSDTQYF. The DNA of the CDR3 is TGTGCCAGCAGCGTAGCTTCTAGCGGGGGGTCAGATACGCAGTATTTT.

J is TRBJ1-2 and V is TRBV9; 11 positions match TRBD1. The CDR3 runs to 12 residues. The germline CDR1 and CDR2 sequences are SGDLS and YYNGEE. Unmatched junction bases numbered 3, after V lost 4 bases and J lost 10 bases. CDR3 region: CASSTGQGAYTF. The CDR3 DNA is TGTGCCAGCAGCACCGGACAGGGGGCCTACACCTTC.